A selection of T cell receptor beta chains follows, all from one sample in a study of T cells in tuberculosis. Generated by immunoSEQ multiplex PCR, the TCRdb table keeps only in-frame clones and is missing some. The profile shows approximately 58,000 clones, roughly 86% of them singletons. The sequenced sample consisted of CD1b-GMM tetramer-negative cells sorted from PBMCs. The source is an adult woman with latent tuberculosis. The CDR3 runs from the conserved cysteine through the conserved F or W. The order of the fields is clone size, CDR3 length, V gene, D gene, J gene, CDR3 DNA, CDR3 protein. D genes are given only for firm matches. For some rows the clone size is stated as once, few or many, or as a class when expanded; others skip it.

clone_size: NA; cdr3_length: 13; v_call: TRBV7-6; d_call: NA; j_call: TRBJ2-7; cdr3_nt: TGTGCCAGCAGCGGGGGCGCGGGCTACGAGCAGTACTTC; cdr3_aa: CASSGGAGYEQYF
clone_size: NA; cdr3_length: 13; v_call: TRBV28; d_call: NA; j_call: TRBJ1-1; cdr3_nt: TGTGCCAGCCTGGTGAGAGTAAACACTGAAGCTTTCTTT; cdr3_aa: CASLVRVNTEAFF
clone_size: few; cdr3_length: 14; v_call: TRBV6-1; d_call: TRBD2; j_call: TRBJ2-1; cdr3_nt: TGTGCCAGCCATGTGGCTAGCGGGAGCAATGAGCAGTTCTTC; cdr3_aa: CASHVASGSNEQFF
clone_size: NA; cdr3_length: 16; v_call: TRBV6-6; d_call: TRBD1; j_call: TRBJ2-4; cdr3_nt: TGTGCCAGCAGTGCCCAGGGGGCCCTAGCCAAAAACATTCAGTACTTC; cdr3_aa: CASSAQGALAKNIQYF
clone_size: NA; cdr3_length: 15; v_call: TRBV19; d_call: TRBD2; j_call: TRBJ2-2; cdr3_nt: TGTGCCACCAGCGGACTAGCGGGGAACACCGGGGAGCTGTTTTTT; cdr3_aa: CATSGLAGNTGELFF
clone_size: once; cdr3_length: 15; v_call: TRBV12-5; d_call: TRBD1; j_call: TRBJ1-2; cdr3_nt: TGTGCTAGTGGCCGGCCGGGGACAGGGGTTGCGGGCTACACCTTC; cdr3_aa: CASGRPGTGVAGYTF
clone_size: few; cdr3_length: 16; v_call: TRBV7-9; d_call: NA; j_call: TRBJ1-4; cdr3_nt: TGTGCCAGCAGCTTAGAGGGGACTACAACTAATGAAAAACTGTTTTTT; cdr3_aa: CASSLEGTTTNEKLFF
clone_size: once; cdr3_length: 16; v_call: TRBV6-5; d_call: NA; j_call: TRBJ1-6; cdr3_nt: TGTGCCAGCAGTTCACAGGGTGGTAGCTATAATTCACCCCTCCACTTT; cdr3_aa: CASSSQGGSYNSPLHF
clone_size: NA; cdr3_length: 12; v_call: TRBV28; d_call: NA; j_call: TRBJ1-2; cdr3_nt: TGTGCCAGCTGGGCCGGGAGCTATGGCTACACCTTC; cdr3_aa: CASWAGSYGYTF
clone_size: NA; cdr3_length: 14; v_call: TRBV6-5; d_call: NA; j_call: TRBJ1-3; cdr3_nt: TGTGCCAGCAGCCGACAGCGCTCTGGAAACACCATATATTTT; cdr3_aa: CASSRQRSGNTIYF
clone_size: NA; cdr3_length: 15; v_call: TRBV7-2; d_call: TRBD1; j_call: TRBJ1-2; cdr3_nt: TGTGCCAGCAGCGGGAGGGGACAGGGTCAAAATGGCTACACCTTC; cdr3_aa: CASSGRGQGQNGYTF
clone_size: NA; cdr3_length: 14; v_call: TRBV30; d_call: NA; j_call: TRBJ2-7; cdr3_nt: TGTGCCTGGAGTGTGCAGGGGCTCGACTACGAGCAGTACTTC; cdr3_aa: CAWSVQGLDYEQYF
clone_size: NA; cdr3_length: 15; v_call: TRBV19; d_call: TRBD1; j_call: TRBJ2-7; cdr3_nt: TGTGCCAGTAGTAATCAGGGGGCCCCGTCCTACGAGCAGTACTTC; cdr3_aa: CASSNQGAPSYEQYF
clone_size: NA; cdr3_length: 17; v_call: TRBV7-6; d_call: NA; j_call: TRBJ2-2; cdr3_nt: TGTGCCAGCAGCTCCTCCCGGGAAAAATCGAACACCGGGGAGCTGTTTTTT; cdr3_aa: CASSSSREKSNTGELFF
clone_size: NA; cdr3_length: 14; v_call: TRBV21-1; d_call: NA; j_call: TRBJ2-3; cdr3_nt: TGTGCCAGCAGCAAGTTTTCTCACGGAGATACGCAGTATTTT; cdr3_aa: CASSKFSHGDTQYF
clone_size: NA; cdr3_length: 15; v_call: TRBV7-9; d_call: TRBD1; j_call: TRBJ2-7; cdr3_nt: TGTGCCAGCAGCCAGGGGACAGGGGTCTCCTACGAGCAGTACTTC; cdr3_aa: CASSQGTGVSYEQYF
clone_size: NA; cdr3_length: 14; v_call: TRBV19; d_call: TRBD2; j_call: TRBJ2-3; cdr3_nt: TGTGCCAGTAGCGTAGCGGGGGGCACAGATACGCAGTATTTT; cdr3_aa: CASSVAGGTDTQYF
clone_size: NA; cdr3_length: 17; v_call: TRBV27; d_call: TRBD1; j_call: TRBJ2-2; cdr3_nt: TGTGCCAGCAGTTCAACGGCAGGGACAGGAAGGACCGGGGAGCTGTTTTTT; cdr3_aa: CASSSTAGTGRTGELFF
clone_size: few; cdr3_length: 12; v_call: TRBV29-1; d_call: NA; j_call: TRBJ1-2; cdr3_nt: TGCAGCGTTGAAGGACAGCCCTATGGCTACACCTTC; cdr3_aa: CSVEGQPYGYTF
clone_size: NA; cdr3_length: 13; v_call: TRBV7-2; d_call: NA; j_call: TRBJ2-5; cdr3_nt: TGTGCCAGCAGTATGGAGGTCCAAGAGACCCAGTACTTC; cdr3_aa: CASSMEVQETQYF
clone_size: NA; cdr3_length: 17; v_call: TRBV19; d_call: TRBD1; j_call: TRBJ1-4; cdr3_nt: TGTGCCAGTAGTCCAGGGACAGGACGCGTCACTAATGAAAAACTGTTTTTT; cdr3_aa: CASSPGTGRVTNEKLFF
clone_size: NA; cdr3_length: 15; v_call: TRBV7-2; d_call: NA; j_call: TRBJ1-1; cdr3_nt: TGTGCCAGCAGCCCCCCAGGAATAATTATCACTGAAGCTTTCTTT; cdr3_aa: CASSPPGIIITEAFF
clone_size: NA; cdr3_length: 11; v_call: TRBV29-1; d_call: NA; j_call: TRBJ1-2; cdr3_nt: TGCAGCGTTTCGGGGGAGGCTGGCTACACCTTC; cdr3_aa: CSVSGEAGYTF
clone_size: NA; cdr3_length: 14; v_call: TRBV6-6; d_call: NA; j_call: TRBJ2-2; cdr3_nt: TGTGCCAGCAGTTACGGGGGGGCCACCGGGGAGCTGTTTTTT; cdr3_aa: CASSYGGATGELFF
clone_size: NA; cdr3_length: 15; v_call: TRBV9; d_call: NA; j_call: TRBJ1-1; cdr3_nt: TGTGCCAGCAGCGTAGTCGGGGAATCGAACACTGAAGCTTTCTTT; cdr3_aa: CASSVVGESNTEAFF
clone_size: NA; cdr3_length: 14; v_call: TRBV6-5; d_call: TRBD2; j_call: TRBJ2-7; cdr3_nt: TGTGCCAGCAGTTATTTGGGACTAGCGGAGGAGCAGTACTTC; cdr3_aa: CASSYLGLAEEQYF
clone_size: NA; cdr3_length: 13; v_call: TRBV19; d_call: NA; j_call: TRBJ1-1; cdr3_nt: TGTGCCAGTCGAAGGGGTAGGAACACTGAAGCTTTCTTT; cdr3_aa: CASRRGRNTEAFF
clone_size: NA; cdr3_length: 14; v_call: TRBV6-5; d_call: NA; j_call: TRBJ1-3; cdr3_nt: TGTGCCAGCAGTTACCAGGGCCCCGGAAACACCATATATTTT; cdr3_aa: CASSYQGPGNTIYF
clone_size: NA; cdr3_length: 14; v_call: TRBV5-6; d_call: NA; j_call: TRBJ2-5; cdr3_nt: TGTGCCAGCAGCTTAGGGGCAGGACAAGAGACCCAGTACTTC; cdr3_aa: CASSLGAGQETQYF
clone_size: NA; cdr3_length: 14; v_call: TRBV27; d_call: TRBD1; j_call: TRBJ2-1; cdr3_nt: TGTGCCAGCAGTCAAGGACAGGTTTACAATGAGCAGTTCTTC; cdr3_aa: CASSQGQVYNEQFF
clone_size: NA; cdr3_length: 14; v_call: TRBV6-6; d_call: TRBD1; j_call: TRBJ2-7; cdr3_nt: TGTGCCAGCAGTCGGGACAGGAGCTCCTACGAGCAGTACTTC; cdr3_aa: CASSRDRSSYEQYF
clone_size: NA; cdr3_length: 14; v_call: TRBV10-2; d_call: TRBD1; j_call: TRBJ1-2; cdr3_nt: TGCGCCAGCAGTGAGGCGGGACAGCGCTATGGCTACACCTTC; cdr3_aa: CASSEAGQRYGYTF
clone_size: NA; cdr3_length: 13; v_call: TRBV2; d_call: NA; j_call: TRBJ2-2; cdr3_nt: TGTGCCAGCAGGATACAGGTCACCGGGGAGCTGTTTTTT; cdr3_aa: CASRIQVTGELFF
clone_size: NA; cdr3_length: 19; v_call: TRBV28; d_call: NA; j_call: TRBJ1-4; cdr3_nt: TGTGCCAGCAGCCCGCGGTACAGGGCGGTAAAAACAACTAATGAAAAACTGTTTTTT; cdr3_aa: CASSPRYRAVKTTNEKLFF
clone_size: NA; cdr3_length: 14; v_call: TRBV5-6; d_call: NA; j_call: TRBJ2-5; cdr3_nt: TGTGCCAGCAGCTTGAGGGCAGGGAAAGAGACCCAGTACTTC; cdr3_aa: CASSLRAGKETQYF
clone_size: NA; cdr3_length: 13; v_call: TRBV7-2; d_call: NA; j_call: TRBJ2-7; cdr3_nt: TGTGCCAGCAGCTTAGAGACAGTATCCGAGCAGTACTTC; cdr3_aa: CASSLETVSEQYF
clone_size: NA; cdr3_length: 15; v_call: TRBV2; d_call: NA; j_call: TRBJ2-1; cdr3_nt: TGTGCCAGCAGTCTCGGAGAGAGCTCCTACAATGAGCAGTTCTTC; cdr3_aa: CASSLGESSYNEQFF
clone_size: NA; cdr3_length: 16; v_call: TRBV5-1; d_call: NA; j_call: TRBJ1-2; cdr3_nt: TGCGCCAGCAGCTTGGGGGGCCGGGAGCTTAACTATGGCTACACCTTC; cdr3_aa: CASSLGGRELNYGYTF
clone_size: NA; cdr3_length: 17; v_call: TRBV7-8; d_call: TRBD2; j_call: TRBJ2-3; cdr3_nt: TGTGCCAGCAGCTTAATAGGGACTAGCGGGAGACAAGATACGCAGTATTTT; cdr3_aa: CASSLIGTSGRQDTQYF
clone_size: NA; cdr3_length: 14; v_call: TRBV5-1; d_call: TRBD1; j_call: TRBJ2-7; cdr3_nt: TGCGCCAGCAGCTCTACAGGGGGCTCCTACGAGCAGTACTTC; cdr3_aa: CASSSTGGSYEQYF
clone_size: NA; cdr3_length: 14; v_call: TRBV28; d_call: NA; j_call: TRBJ1-2; cdr3_nt: TGTGCCAGCAGTCCTACCCCCCCGGGCTATGGCTACACCTTC; cdr3_aa: CASSPTPPGYGYTF
clone_size: once; cdr3_length: 17; v_call: TRBV11-1; d_call: NA; j_call: TRBJ2-1; cdr3_nt: TGTGCCAGCAGCTCGGAGAGGGGGACGTGGGGGGGCAATGAGCAGTTCTTC; cdr3_aa: CASSSERGTWGGNEQFF
clone_size: NA; cdr3_length: 14; v_call: TRBV6-1; d_call: NA; j_call: TRBJ1-2; cdr3_nt: TGTGCCAGCAGTGAAGCGGGCAGGGATAGGGGCTACACCTTC; cdr3_aa: CASSEAGRDRGYTF
clone_size: once; cdr3_length: 15; v_call: TRBV2; d_call: TRBD1; j_call: TRBJ2-1; cdr3_nt: TGTGCCAGCATGGACTGGACAGGGGGTAGCGATGAGCAGTTCTTC; cdr3_aa: CASMDWTGGSDEQFF
clone_size: NA; cdr3_length: 12; v_call: TRBV9; d_call: NA; j_call: TRBJ1-3; cdr3_nt: TGTGCCAGCAGCCCTGCCGGGGGGACCATATATTTT; cdr3_aa: CASSPAGGTIYF
clone_size: few; cdr3_length: 15; v_call: TRBV19; d_call: TRBD2; j_call: TRBJ2-3; cdr3_nt: TGTGCCAGTAGTATCTGGGGCCGGGAGGGGGATACGCAGTATTTT; cdr3_aa: CASSIWGREGDTQYF
clone_size: NA; cdr3_length: 15; v_call: TRBV4-1; d_call: TRBD2; j_call: TRBJ2-1; cdr3_nt: TGCGCCAGCAGCCCTACTAGCGGGGGGGACAATGAGCAGTTCTTC; cdr3_aa: CASSPTSGGDNEQFF
clone_size: NA; cdr3_length: 13; v_call: TRBV19; d_call: NA; j_call: TRBJ1-2; cdr3_nt: TGTGCCAGTAGTCCGGTAACGAACTATGGCTACACCTTC; cdr3_aa: CASSPVTNYGYTF
clone_size: NA; cdr3_length: 15; v_call: TRBV5-4; d_call: NA; j_call: TRBJ1-2; cdr3_nt: TGTGCCAGCAGCTTGGGGACACCAATTAACTATGGCTACACCTTC; cdr3_aa: CASSLGTPINYGYTF
clone_size: NA; cdr3_length: 13; v_call: TRBV7-6; d_call: NA; j_call: TRBJ1-1; cdr3_nt: TGTGCCAGCAAATATCAGTCGAACACTGAAGCTTTCTTT; cdr3_aa: CASKYQSNTEAFF
clone_size: once; cdr3_length: 16; v_call: TRBV19; d_call: TRBD1; j_call: TRBJ1-3; cdr3_nt: TGTGCCAGTAGCCCAACCGGGACAGGGATCGGAAACACCATATATTTT; cdr3_aa: CASSPTGTGIGNTIYF